A selection of T cell receptor beta chains follows, all from one sample in a study of blood T cell repertoires in COVID-19. Here immunoSEQ multiplex PCR was the method, and the copy in TCRdb shows in-frame clones only, minus some. Found here are about 480,000 clones, more than 75% of them singletons; the top ten hold 1.5% to 2%. Sequenced material: PBMCs or T cells enriched from blood (not recorded which). The receptors were sampled from a middle-aged woman who had recovered from COVID-19. The CDR3 runs from the conserved cysteine through the conserved F or W. Fields, in order: CDR3 protein, CDR3 DNA, J gene, V gene, clone size, D gene. A D gene is named only where the DNA matches it firmly. Clone size is stated in some rows and not others, as once, few, many or a class when expanded.

CASSPTSGRASGELFF TGTGCCAGCAGCCCGACTAGCGGGAGGGCATCCGGGGAGCTGTTTTTT TRBJ2-2 TRBV7-9 once TRBD2
CASGAGVGEQYF TGTGCCAGTGGCGCAGGGGTCGGCGAGCAGTACTTC TRBJ2-7 TRBV27 . .
CASSPGTGTKQYF TGTGCCAGCAGCCCCGGGACCGGGACTAAACAGTACTTC TRBJ2-7 TRBV5-4 . TRBD2
CASSGDRGAGYTF TGCGCCAGCAGTGGGGACAGGGGCGCTGGCTACACCTTC TRBJ1-2 TRBV10-2 . TRBD1
CASSLGQGRGYTF TGCGCCAGCAGCTTGGGACAGGGACGCGGCTACACCTTC TRBJ1-2 TRBV5-1 . TRBD1
CASSGVGQREKLFF TGTGCCAGCAGCGGAGTGGGGCAACGGGAAAAACTGTTTTTT TRBJ1-4 TRBV28 once .
CASSFADLQPQHF TGTGCCAGCAGTTTTGCAGATCTTCAGCCCCAGCATTTT TRBJ1-5 TRBV12-3/TRBV12-4 . .
CASSLGLAVDEQFF TGTGCCAGCAGCCTGGGGCTAGCGGTGGATGAGCAGTTCTTC TRBJ2-1 TRBV25-1 . TRBD2
CATSAGAQETQYF TGTGCCACCAGCGCGGGGGCACAAGAGACCCAGTACTTC TRBJ2-5 TRBV24-1 . .
CASSSRDRGGETQYF TGTGCCAGCAGTTCCCGGGACAGGGGAGGGGAGACCCAGTACTTC TRBJ2-5 TRBV28 . TRBD1
CASSLGQGTTGELFF TGTGCCAGCAGCTTAGGACAGGGAACGACCGGGGAGCTGTTTTTT TRBJ2-2 TRBV3-1/TRBV3-2 . TRBD1
CASTEQGRGYTF TGTGCCAGCACCGAGCAGGGGCGCGGCTACACCTTC TRBJ1-2 TRBV2 . .
CASSTDNEQFF TGCGCCAGCAGCACTGACAATGAGCAGTTCTTC TRBJ2-1 TRBV5-1 . .
CASRSGTSGGNEQFF TGTGCCAGCAGATCGGGGACTAGCGGGGGGAATGAGCAGTTCTTC TRBJ2-1 TRBV25-1 . TRBD2
CASSDRDFNQPQHF TGTGCCAGCAGTGACAGGGACTTCAATCAGCCCCAGCATTTT TRBJ1-5 TRBV6-2/TRBV6-3 few TRBD1
CASSFERNTEAFF TGTGCCAGCAGCTTTGAGAGGAACACTGAAGCTTTCTTT TRBJ1-1 TRBV13 . .
CASSIAPGNTEAFF TGTGCCAGTAGTATAGCACCAGGGAACACTGAAGCTTTCTTT TRBJ1-1 TRBV19 . .
CASSQDLLGLYNEQFF TGTGCCAGCAGCCAAGATCTACTAGGACTGTACAATGAGCAGTTCTTC TRBJ2-1 TRBV4-2 . .
CASSPPLGAHEQFF TGTGCCAGCTCACCACCTTTAGGAGCCCATGAGCAGTTCTTC TRBJ2-1 TRBV18 . .
CASSVTGGNSPLHF TGTGCCAGCAGTGTTACAGGGGGGAATTCACCCCTCCACTTT TRBJ1-6 TRBV27 . TRBD1
CASSLVAQNYEQYF TGTGCCAGCAGCTTAGTGGCACAGAACTACGAGCAGTACTTC TRBJ2-7 TRBV11-3 . .
CASEFARTSGRVYNEQFF TGTGCCTCAGAATTTGCCAGGACTAGCGGGAGGGTATACAATGAGCAGTTCTTC TRBJ2-1 TRBV7-8 . TRBD2
CASGLGGTSGRNEQFF TGTGCTAGTGGTTTGGGAGGGACTAGCGGGAGGAATGAACAGTTCTTC TRBJ2-1 TRBV12-5 once TRBD2
CASSVGGQVTEAFF TGTGCCAGCAGCGTAGGTGGGCAGGTCACTGAAGCTTTCTTT TRBJ1-1 TRBV9 . .
CASLDVGPNYGYTF TGCGCCAGCTTGGACGTGGGGCCTAACTATGGCTACACCTTC TRBJ1-2 TRBV5-1 few .
CASNTLQGNAAFF TGTGCCAGCAACACCTTACAGGGGAACGCAGCTTTCTTT TRBJ1-1 TRBV12-3/TRBV12-4 . TRBD1
CAISEPGQPNGYTF TGTGCCATCAGTGAGCCGGGACAGCCCAATGGCTACACCTTC TRBJ1-2 TRBV10-3 once TRBD1
CASRGGVSSYNEQFF TGTGCCAGCAGGGGGGGGGTCAGCTCCTACAATGAGCAGTTCTTC TRBJ2-1 TRBV27 . TRBD2
CASSFPTGDNYGYTF TGTGCCAGCAGCTTCCCGACAGGGGATAACTATGGCTACACCTTC TRBJ1-2 TRBV5-8 . TRBD1
CASSPLAGGAYEQYF TGTGCCAGCAGCCCACTAGCGGGAGGGGCCTACGAGCAGTACTTC TRBJ2-7 TRBV11-2 . TRBD2
CASSPLAGGSYNEQFF TGTGCCAGCAGCCCACTAGCGGGGGGGTCCTACAATGAGCAGTTCTTC TRBJ2-1 TRBV7-9 . TRBD2
CSAILRTGDGDTQYF TGCAGCGCCATACTGCGGACAGGGGACGGAGATACGCAGTATTTT TRBJ2-3 TRBV29-1 . TRBD1
CASSVLATPNNEQFF TGTGCCAGCTCAGTCCTAGCGACACCTAACAATGAGCAGTTCTTC TRBJ2-1 TRBV18 . .
CASSQSVREEYCEQFF TGCGCCAGCAGTCAATCGGTCCGGGAGGAGTATTGTGAGCAGTTCTTC TRBJ2-1 TRBV23-1 . TRBD2
CASSLEGYGNTIYF TGTGCCAGCAGCTTAGAGGGGTACGGAAACACCATATATTTT TRBJ1-3 TRBV7-9 . .
CASRRGGSSNFYEQYF TGTGCTAGCAGGCGGGGGGGCTCTAGTAATTTCTACGAGCAGTACTTC TRBJ2-7 TRBV7-7 . TRBD2
CAWVAGTSGYEQYF TGTGCCTGGGTTGCCGGGACTAGCGGATACGAGCAGTACTTC TRBJ2-7 TRBV30 . TRBD2
CASSLDGQGYGYTF TGCGCCAGCAGCTTAGACGGTCAGGGGTATGGCTACACCTTC TRBJ1-2 TRBV5-1 few .
CASSLDVGGNYGYTF TGCGCCAGCAGCTTGGATGTGGGAGGGAACTATGGCTACACCTTC TRBJ1-2 TRBV5-1 once .
CASSQDRSDRGYGYTF TGCGCCAGCAGCCAAGATCGATCGGACAGGGGGTATGGCTACACCTTC TRBJ1-2 TRBV4-3 . TRBD1
CASSNIEQGINQPQHF TGTGCCAGTAGTAATATTGAACAGGGGATCAATCAGCCCCAGCATTTT TRBJ1-5 TRBV19 . TRBD1
CASSIYGTSANTGELFF TGTGCCAGCAGCATCTACGGGACTAGCGCGAACACCGGGGAGCTGTTTTTT TRBJ2-2 TRBV21-1 . .
CAIRNRQENTEAFF TGTGCCATCCGGAATAGGCAGGAGAACACTGAAGCTTTCTTT TRBJ1-1 TRBV10-3 . .
CASRLEQTEKLFF TGTGCCAGCAGGTTGGAACAGACCGAAAAACTGTTTTTT TRBJ1-4 TRBV2 . .
CASSQGSGEKLFF TGTGCCAGCAGCCAAGGATCAGGAGAAAAACTGTTTTTT TRBJ1-4 TRBV3-1/TRBV3-2 once .
CASSQYFSSNEQFF TGCGCCAGCAGCCAATACTTTAGTTCGAATGAGCAGTTCTTC TRBJ2-1 TRBV4-1 . .
CASHRGGNEQFF TGTGCCAGCCACAGGGGAGGCAATGAGCAGTTCTTC TRBJ2-1 TRBV2 once .
CASSSGTAGTSGSGEQFF TGTGCCAGCAGCAGTGGGACAGCCGGGACTAGCGGGAGTGGTGAGCAGTTCTTC TRBJ2-1 TRBV27 . TRBD2
CASSQDLGGEQYF TGCGCCAGCAGCCAAGATTTAGGGGGCGAGCAGTACTTC TRBJ2-7 TRBV4-3 . .
CASSFELNTEAFF TGTGCCAGCAGCTTTGAGTTGAACACTGAAGCTTTCTTT TRBJ1-1 TRBV7-8 . .
CASSYRGGGTEAFF TGTGCCAGCAGTTACAGGGGAGGGGGCACTGAAGCTTTCTTT TRBJ1-1 TRBV6-2/TRBV6-3 . .
CASANMDRGGYTF TGTGCCAGCGCCAACATGGACCGGGGTGGCTACACCTTC TRBJ1-2 TRBV2 . .